These 23 T cell receptor beta chains originate from one sample sequenced in a study of shared clonotypes between healthy human individuals. Sequenced by immunoSEQ multiplex PCR; TCRdb stores in-frame clones only, minus some. The sample shows about 1.1 million clones, around 78% of them seen only once. Material: memory CD4+ T cells from PBMCs. The sample's subset: CD45RA-negative fraction. The receptor source for this set is a young man in good health. Some clones in this sample may be carry-over from other donors' samples.

The gene calls are TRBV27 and TRBJ1-2, with TRBD1 matching 11 bases. The J segment lost 4 bases and the V segment lost 2 bases, leaving 12 bases of the junction unmatched. CDR1 and CDR2 (germline): MNHEY, SMNVEV (reference sequence). CDR3 length: 18 residues. CDR3 loop: CASSLKGTGGSVSYGYTF. CDR3 DNA sequence: TGTGCCAGCAGTTTAAAAGGGACAGGGGGTTCAGTTAGCTATGGCTACACCTTC.

The rearrangement links TRBV7-2 to TRBJ2-1, with TRBD2 matching 12 bases. CDR1 and CDR2 (germline): SGHTA, FQGNSA. With V trimmed by 3 bases and J by 7 bases, 7 bases remained unmatched. This CDR3 is built from 16 residues. The chain's CDR3 is CASSLLASGRVNEQFF. CDR3 nucleotides: TGTGCCAGCAGCTTGTTGGCTAGCGGGAGGGTGAATGAGCAGTTCTTC. Variable domain in full (rest from reference TRBV7-2 and TRBJ2-1): GAGVSQSPSNKVTEKGKDVELRCDPISGHTALYWYRQSLGQGLEFLIYFQGNSAPDKSGLPSDRFSAERTGGSVSTLTIQRTQQEDSAVYLCASSLLASGRVNEQFFGPGTRLTVL.

The chain uses TRBV28 and TRBJ1-2, with TRBD1 as a possible D gene (5 bases). This CDR3 has 16 residues. The ends were cut back, 7 bases at V and 5 bases at J, with 23 bases in the middle. CDR1 is MDHEN, CDR2 SYDVKM, per germline. CDR3 nucleotides: TGTGCCAGCACTCCTCGAGGGGCAGGCCCCGCGTATGGCTACACCTTC. Translated: CASTPRGAGPAYGYTF.

The chain joins TRBV2 to TRBJ2-1, with TRBD2 as a possible D gene (6 bases). Between the trimmed V and J ends, which lost 4 bases and 3 bases, there was a span of 16 bases. CDR3 length equals 16 residues. CDR1 is SNHLY and CDR2 is FYNNEI in the germline V gene. Here the CDR3 reads CASSVKVGTYYNEQFF. CDR3 nucleotides: TGTGCCAGCAGTGTGAAGGTCGGGACTTACTACAATGAGCAGTTCTTC.

The table lists this clone with a count of one. The chain carries TRBV2 and TRBJ1-1; 12 bases line up with TRBD1. Looked up from germline, CDR1 is SNHLY and CDR2 is FYNNEI. CDR3 length: 18 residues. V lost 5 bases and J lost 4; bases outside the gene matches: 14. This chain's CDR3 is CASSIWDRGPIDTTEAFF. The DNA for the CDR3 is TGTGCCAGCAGTATTTGGGACAGGGGGCCGATCGACACCACTGAAGCTTTCTTT.

This clone showed up just a few times. The V and J genes are TRBV5-5 and TRBJ1-1; D unclear. The CDR3 is 15 amino acids. Germline V gene lookup returns CDR1 SGHKS and CDR2 YYEKEE (reference sequence). Trimming left V 4 bases short and J 0 bases short, with 13 bases between. The CDR3 nucleotides read TGTGCCAGCAGCCTGAGGACCTACCTGAACACTGAAGCTTTCTTT. Protein product: CASSLRTYLNTEAFF.

V gene TRBV11-2 combines with J gene TRBJ2-7; D is possibly TRBD1 or TRBD2 (5 bases each). The CDR3 length is 15 residues. Germline CDR1 is SGHAT and CDR2 is FQNNGV. V was clipped by 4 bases and J by 2 bases, with 15 bases between them. The CDR3 spells CASSYPGRLPYEQYF. The CDR3 DNA sequence: TGTGCCAGCAGCTATCCGGGACGGTTGCCCTACGAGCAGTACTTC.

CDR3 amino acids: CASSSPGLRTEAFF. The CDR3 DNA follows: TGTGCCAGCAGCTCGCCGGGCTTGAGGACTGAAGCTTTCTTT. The chain carries TRBV28 and TRBJ1-1; D call uncertain. The ends were cut back, 6 bases at V and 5 bases at J, with 16 bases in the middle. The CDR3 has 14 amino acids. Germline V CDR1 and CDR2: MDHEN, SYDVKM.

This chain uses TRBV5-1 with TRBJ2-7, with 10 bases identical to TRBD2. After removal of 5 bases from V and 4 bases from J, the junction contained 21 bases not matched to a gene. Germline values: CDR1 SGHRS, CDR2 YFSETQ. The CDR3 spans 19 residues. The CDR3 spells CASRGEGSGRALTKYEQYF. The CDR3 DNA follows: TGCGCCAGCAGGGGCGAAGGAAGCGGGAGGGCCCTTACCAAGTACGAGCAGTACTTC.

This clone came up many times. This chain connects TRBV6-1 to TRBJ2-4; 13 bases align to TRBD2. In germline, CDR1 is MNHNS, CDR2 SASEGT. V dropped 6 bases and J dropped 8; count of bases not matched to a gene: 7. CDR3 length: 15 residues. The CDR3: CASRTGLAGFHIQYF. The CDR3 DNA is TGTGCCAGCAGAACGGGACTAGCGGGGTTCCACATTCAGTACTTC.

The sample holds a few counts of this clone. This chain links TRBV2 with TRBJ1-2; no reliable D call. Trimming cost V 3 bases and J 4 bases, with 9 bases left between them. From germline, CDR1 is SNHLY and CDR2 FYNNEI. The CDR3 has 13 amino acids. The CDR3 DNA is TGTGCCAGCAGTGAGGGAGTCTCCTATGGCTACACCTTC. It translates to CASSEGVSYGYTF.

The CDR3 here is CASRLYRGNEQYF. For the CDR3, the DNA is TGTGCCAGCAGACTTTACAGGGGAAACGAGCAGTACTTC. The V and J genes are TRBV6-5 and TRBJ2-7; the match to TRBD1 covers 7 bases. The CDR3 loop spans 13 amino acids. The V and J ends lost 6 bases and 5 bases, in that order; junction bases with no gene match: 7. The germline gives CDR1 MNHEY, CDR2 SVGAGI.

The chain combines TRBV27 with TRBJ1-3, with D unresolved. There are 15 residues in the CDR3. V was trimmed by 0 bases and J by 1 base, leaving 7 bases between them. The germline gives CDR1 MNHEY, CDR2 SMNVEV (reference sequence). The CDR3 bases are TGTGCCAGCAGTTTATCGTTAAGGTCTGGAAACACCATATATTTT. Encoded protein: CASSLSLRSGNTIYF.

J is TRBJ2-1 and V is TRBV23-1, with 9 bases fitting TRBD2. TRBV23-1 is an open reading frame, and its role is uncertain. This CDR3 spans 14 amino acids. V gave up 6 bases and J gave up 9 bases; unmatched junction bases: 9. CDR3 DNA sequence: TGCGCCAGCAGGGGGACTAGCAGGAAGGTTGAGCAGTTCTTC. It encodes CASRGTSRKVEQFF.

As concerns this clone: This sample includes further DNA sequences coding for the same CDR3. The rearrangement joins TRBV7-9 to TRBJ1-1; tentatively, D is TRBD1 (6 bases). V was cut by 4 bases and J by 5 bases, with 14 bases left in between. Looked up from germline, CDR1 is SEHNR and CDR2 is FQNEAQ (reference sequence). The CDR3 totals 14 residues. The CDR3 nucleotides read TGTGCCAGCAGCTCACAGGGTGGTGGGACTGAAGCTTTCTTT. Its protein product is CASSSQGGGTEAFF.

Turning to this clone: This may arise from a read error, as a much more abundant clone is one base away. Other DNA sequences in this specimen translate into the identical CDR3. CDR3 sequence (DNA): TGTGCCAGTAGTATTGGGCGGTTCAATCAGCCCCAGCATTTT. Its protein product is CASSIGRFNQPQHF. The chain has TRBV19 and TRBJ1-5; D unresolved. CDR3 length: 14 amino acids. The germline V gene has CDR1 LNHDA and CDR2 SQIVND (reference sequence). V was clipped by 3 bases and J by 3 bases, with 9 bases between them.

This clone showed up just once. The gene calls are TRBV6-1 and TRBJ1-2; D is unresolved. The CDR3 spans 15 residues. The ends were cut back, 7 bases at V and 2 bases at J, with 17 bases in the middle. The V gene's germline CDR1 is MNHNS and CDR2 SASEGT. The CDR3 bases are TGTGCCAGCAAAGAGCGGGCGGTGATAAACTATGGCTACACCTTC. Its protein is CASKERAVINYGYTF.

CDR3 sequence (DNA): TGTGCCAGCAGTTTTGTGTCGGAGGGGGATCAGCCCCAGCATTTT. Protein: CASSFVSEGDQPQHF. The gene calls are TRBV27 and TRBJ1-5; possibly TRBD1 for D (6 bases). Germline assignment: CDR1 MNHEY and CDR2 SMNVEV (reference sequence). Trimming cost V 3 bases and J 5 bases, with 14 bases left between them. This CDR3 spans 15 amino acids.

The chain uses TRBV9 and TRBJ2-1; D may match TRBD1 or TRBD2 (6 bases each). The germline V gene has CDR1 SGDLS and CDR2 YYNGEE. Trimming cost V 0 bases and J 9 bases, with 16 bases left between them. The CDR3 sequence is 15 residues long. The CDR3 protein is CASSVEGEVAAEQFF. The CDR3 DNA sequence: TGTGCCAGCAGCGTAGAGGGGGAGGTGGCTGCTGAGCAGTTCTTC.

This clone appeared once. V usage is TRBV10-2 and J usage is TRBJ2-3; the D gene is possibly TRBD2 (6 bases). Germline V CDR1 and CDR2: WSHSY, SAAADI. This CDR3 contains 22 residues. V was shortened by 8 bases and J by 0 bases, with 36 bases between the two germline ends. In DNA form, the CDR3 reads TGCGCCAGCTTACCGGCAGGTGGTGGGGAGGACTTAATTCCATGGAGCACAGATACGCAGTATTTT. Encoded protein: CASLPAGGGEDLIPWSTDTQYF.

The chain is built from TRBV4-1 and TRBJ2-7; D may be TRBD2 (6 bases). V lost 1 base to trimming and J lost 0 bases, with 16 bases between them. The V gene's germline CDR1 is MGHRA and CDR2 YSYEKL. CDR3 size: 17 residues. The CDR3 protein is CASSQGPGRPDSYEQYF. The DNA for the CDR3 is TGCGCCAGCAGCCAAGGACCGGGGAGGCCTGACTCCTACGAGCAGTACTTC.

The V gene is TRBV5-1, the J gene TRBJ2-7; the D call may be TRBD1 or TRBD2 (5 bases each). The germline CDR1 and CDR2 sequences are SGHRS and YFSETQ. The CDR3 totals 11 residues. Trimming left V 7 bases short and J 4 bases short, with 9 bases between. CDR3 DNA sequence: TGCGCCAGCGGGGACGGATACGAGCAGTACTTC. Translation: CASGDGYEQYF.

The chain recombines TRBV6-1 with TRBJ2-5; 8 positions match TRBD2. The CDR3 runs 16 residues. The trim removed 2 bases at V and 2 bases at J, leaving 7 bases unmatched. CDR1 is MNHNS and CDR2 is SASEGT in the germline V gene. CDR3 DNA: TGTGCCAGCAGTGAAACCAGACTAGCGTGGCAAGAGACCCAGTACTTC. Its translation: CASSETRLAWQETQYF.